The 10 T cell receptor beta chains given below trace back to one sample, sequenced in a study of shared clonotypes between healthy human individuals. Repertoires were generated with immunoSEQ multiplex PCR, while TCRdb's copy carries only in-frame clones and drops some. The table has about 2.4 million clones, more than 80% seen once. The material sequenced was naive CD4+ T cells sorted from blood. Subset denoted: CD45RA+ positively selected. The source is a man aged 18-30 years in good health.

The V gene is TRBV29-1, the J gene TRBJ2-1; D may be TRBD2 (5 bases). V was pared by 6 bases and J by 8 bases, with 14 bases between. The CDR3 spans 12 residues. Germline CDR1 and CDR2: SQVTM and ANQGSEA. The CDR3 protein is CSVTDTRHEQFF. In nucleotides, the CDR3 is TGCAGCGTCACCGACACTAGGCATGAGCAGTTCTTC.

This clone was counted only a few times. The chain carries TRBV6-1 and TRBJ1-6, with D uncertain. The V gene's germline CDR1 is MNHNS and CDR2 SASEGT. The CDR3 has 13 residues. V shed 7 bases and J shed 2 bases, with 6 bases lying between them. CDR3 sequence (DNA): TGTGCCAGCACAGAAACCTATAATTCACCCCTCCACTTT. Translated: CASTETYNSPLHF.

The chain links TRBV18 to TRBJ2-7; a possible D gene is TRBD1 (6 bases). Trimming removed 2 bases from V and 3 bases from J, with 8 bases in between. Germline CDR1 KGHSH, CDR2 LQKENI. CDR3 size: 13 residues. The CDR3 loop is CASSPARGYEQYF. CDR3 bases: TGTGCCAGCTCACCAGCCAGGGGCTACGAGCAGTACTTC.

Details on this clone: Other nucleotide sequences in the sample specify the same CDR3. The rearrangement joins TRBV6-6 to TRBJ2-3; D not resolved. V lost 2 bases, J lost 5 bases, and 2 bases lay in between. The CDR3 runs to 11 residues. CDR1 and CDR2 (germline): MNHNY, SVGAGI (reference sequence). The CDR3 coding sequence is TGTGCCAGCAGTTACCGAGATACGCAGTATTTT. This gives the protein CASSYRDTQYF.

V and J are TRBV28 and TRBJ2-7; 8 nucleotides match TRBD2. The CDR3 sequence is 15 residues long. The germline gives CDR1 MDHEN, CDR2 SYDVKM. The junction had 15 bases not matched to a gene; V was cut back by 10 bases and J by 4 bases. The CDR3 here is CATRGSGTSSYEQYF. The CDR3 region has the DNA TGTGCCACCCGAGGGAGCGGGACTAGTAGTTACGAGCAGTACTTC.

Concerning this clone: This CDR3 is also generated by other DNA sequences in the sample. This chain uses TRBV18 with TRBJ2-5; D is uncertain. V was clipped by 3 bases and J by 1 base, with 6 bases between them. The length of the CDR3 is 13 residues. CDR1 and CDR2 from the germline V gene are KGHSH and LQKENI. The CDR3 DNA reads TGTGCCAGCTCACCTAACAGCCAAGAGACCCAGTACTTC. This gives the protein CASSPNSQETQYF.

Here the CDR3 DNA reads TGTGCCAGCAGTGAGCAGGGTGTTGGTGGAAACACCATATATTTT. Translated, it gives CASSEQGVGGNTIYF. The J gene is TRBJ1-3, the V gene TRBV2; the D gene is possibly TRBD1 (5 bases). CDR1 is SNHLY, CDR2 FYNNEI, per germline. CDR3 length: 15 amino acids. V was cut by 3 bases and J by 3 bases, with 12 bases left in between.

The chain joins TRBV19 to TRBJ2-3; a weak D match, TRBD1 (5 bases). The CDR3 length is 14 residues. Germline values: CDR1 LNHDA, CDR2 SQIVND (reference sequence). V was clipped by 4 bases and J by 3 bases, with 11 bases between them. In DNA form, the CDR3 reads TGTGCCAGTAGTACCCCAGCAGGGACAGATACGCAGTATTTT. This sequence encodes CASSTPAGTDTQYF.

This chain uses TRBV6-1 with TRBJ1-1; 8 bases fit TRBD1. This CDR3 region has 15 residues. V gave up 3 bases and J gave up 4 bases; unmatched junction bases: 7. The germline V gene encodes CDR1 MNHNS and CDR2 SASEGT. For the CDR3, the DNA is TGTGCCAGCAGTGAGAGGCAGGGGGCGCGCACTGAAGCTTTCTTT. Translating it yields CASSERQGARTEAFF.

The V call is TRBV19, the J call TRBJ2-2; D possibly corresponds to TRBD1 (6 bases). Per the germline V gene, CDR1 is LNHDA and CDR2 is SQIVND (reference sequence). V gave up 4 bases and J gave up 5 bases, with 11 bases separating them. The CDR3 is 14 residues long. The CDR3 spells CASSRATGTGELFF. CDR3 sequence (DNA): TGTGCCAGTAGTAGGGCCACAGGGACCGGGGAGCTGTTTTTT.